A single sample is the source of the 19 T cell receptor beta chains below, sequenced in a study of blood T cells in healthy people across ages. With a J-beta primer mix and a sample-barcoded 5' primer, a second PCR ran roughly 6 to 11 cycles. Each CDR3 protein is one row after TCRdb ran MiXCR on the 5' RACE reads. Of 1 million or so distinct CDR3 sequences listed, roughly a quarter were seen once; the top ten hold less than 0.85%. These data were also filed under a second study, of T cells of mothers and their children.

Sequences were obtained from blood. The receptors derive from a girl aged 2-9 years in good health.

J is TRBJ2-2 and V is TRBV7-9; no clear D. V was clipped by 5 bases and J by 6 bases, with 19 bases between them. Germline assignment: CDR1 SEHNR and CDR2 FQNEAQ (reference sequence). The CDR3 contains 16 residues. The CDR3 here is CASSLRPGHGSGELFF. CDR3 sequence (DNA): TGTGCCAGCAGCCTTCGACCCGGCCACGGGTCCGGGGAGCTGTTTTTT.

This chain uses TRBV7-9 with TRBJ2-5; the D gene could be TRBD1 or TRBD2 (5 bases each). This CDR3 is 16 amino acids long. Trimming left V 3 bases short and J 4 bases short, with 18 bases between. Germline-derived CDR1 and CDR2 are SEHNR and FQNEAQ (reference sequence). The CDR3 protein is CASSFLRERGTETQYF. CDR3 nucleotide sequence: TGTGCCAGCAGCTTTCTGAGGGAGAGGGGAACAGAGACCCAGTACTTC.

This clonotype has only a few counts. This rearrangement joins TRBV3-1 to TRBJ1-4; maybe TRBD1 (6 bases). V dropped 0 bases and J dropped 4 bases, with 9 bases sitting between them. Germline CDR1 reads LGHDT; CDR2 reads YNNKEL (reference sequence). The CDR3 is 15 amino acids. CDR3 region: CASSQETGLNEKLFF. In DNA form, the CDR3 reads TGTGCCAGCAGCCAAGAGACAGGTCTTAATGAAAAACTGTTTTTT. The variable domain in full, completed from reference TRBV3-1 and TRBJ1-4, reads DTAVSQTPKYLVTQMGNDKSIKCEQNLGHDTMYWYKQDSKKFLKIMFSYNNKELIINETVPNRFSPKSPDKAHLNLHINSLELGDSAVYFCASSQETGLNEKLFFGSGTQLSVL.

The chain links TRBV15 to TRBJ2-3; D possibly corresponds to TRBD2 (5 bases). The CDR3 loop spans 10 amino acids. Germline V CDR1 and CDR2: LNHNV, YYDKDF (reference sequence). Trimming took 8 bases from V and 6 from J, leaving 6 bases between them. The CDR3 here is CATRGDTQYF. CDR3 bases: TGTGCCACCCGGGGTGATACGCAGTATTTT.

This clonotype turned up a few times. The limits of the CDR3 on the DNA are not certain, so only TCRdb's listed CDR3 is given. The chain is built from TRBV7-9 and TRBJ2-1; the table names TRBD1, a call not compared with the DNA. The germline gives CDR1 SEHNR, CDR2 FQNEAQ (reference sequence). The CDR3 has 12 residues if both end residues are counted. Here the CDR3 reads CASSQGVASGIF.

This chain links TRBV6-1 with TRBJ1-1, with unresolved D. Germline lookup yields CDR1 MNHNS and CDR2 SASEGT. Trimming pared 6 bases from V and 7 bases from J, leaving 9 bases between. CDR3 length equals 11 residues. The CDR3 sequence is CASRTPSEAFF. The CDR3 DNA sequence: TGTGCCAGCAGGACCCCCAGTGAAGCTTTCTTT.

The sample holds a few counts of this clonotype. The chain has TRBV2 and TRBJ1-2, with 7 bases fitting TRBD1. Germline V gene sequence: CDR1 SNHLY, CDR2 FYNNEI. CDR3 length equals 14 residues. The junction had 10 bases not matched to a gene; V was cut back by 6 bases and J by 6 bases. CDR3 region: CASRGLTGKNGYTF. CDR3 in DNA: TGTGCCAGCAGGGGGCTGACAGGGAAGAATGGCTACACCTTC.

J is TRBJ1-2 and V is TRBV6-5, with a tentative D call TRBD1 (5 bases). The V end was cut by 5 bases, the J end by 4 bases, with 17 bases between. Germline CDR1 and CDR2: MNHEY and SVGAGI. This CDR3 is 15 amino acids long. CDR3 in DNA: TGTGCCAGCAGTCGTACAGGAAAAATAAGCTATGGCTACACCTTC. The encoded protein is CASSRTGKISYGYTF.

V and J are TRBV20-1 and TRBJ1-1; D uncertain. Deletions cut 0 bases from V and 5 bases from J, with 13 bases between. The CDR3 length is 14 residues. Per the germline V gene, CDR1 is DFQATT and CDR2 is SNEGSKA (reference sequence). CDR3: CSARDDKLGTEAFF. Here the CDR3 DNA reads TGCAGTGCTAGAGATGACAAGCTGGGAACTGAAGCTTTCTTT.

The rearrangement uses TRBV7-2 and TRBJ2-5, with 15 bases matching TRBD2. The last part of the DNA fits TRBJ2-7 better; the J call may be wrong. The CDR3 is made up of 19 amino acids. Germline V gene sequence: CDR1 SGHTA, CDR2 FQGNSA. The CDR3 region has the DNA TGTGCCAGCAGCTTAGCGGGGGGACTAGCGGGAGGCCTTTCCTACGAGCAGTACTTC. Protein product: CASSLAGGLAGGLSYEQYF.

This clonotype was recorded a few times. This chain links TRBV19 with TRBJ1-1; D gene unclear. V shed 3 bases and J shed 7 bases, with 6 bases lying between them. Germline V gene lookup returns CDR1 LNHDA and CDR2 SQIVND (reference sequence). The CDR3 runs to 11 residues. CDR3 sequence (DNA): TGTGCCAGTAGTATGGGATATGAAGCTTTCTTT. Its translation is CASSMGYEAFF.

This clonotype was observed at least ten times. The CDR3 sequence: CSAYGGSSYEQYF. The CDR3 DNA sequence: TGCAGCGCTTACGGGGGGAGCTCCTACGAGCAGTACTTC. The rearrangement joins TRBV29-1 to TRBJ2-7; 7 nucleotides agree with TRBD2. Germline-derived CDR1 and CDR2 are SQVTM and ANQGSEA. V shed 7 bases and J 0 bases; nucleotides not matched to a gene: 6. The CDR3 spans 13 residues.

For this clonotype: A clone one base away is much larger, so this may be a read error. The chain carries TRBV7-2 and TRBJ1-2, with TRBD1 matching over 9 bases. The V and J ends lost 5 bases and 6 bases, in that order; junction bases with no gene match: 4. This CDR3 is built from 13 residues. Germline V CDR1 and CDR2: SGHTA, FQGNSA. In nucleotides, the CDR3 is TGTGCCAGCAGCGCCGGGACAGGGAATGGCTACACCTTC. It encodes CASSAGTGNGYTF. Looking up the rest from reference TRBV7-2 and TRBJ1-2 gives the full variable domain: GAGVSQSPSNKVTEKGKDVELRCDPISGHTALYWYRQSLGQGLEFLIYFQGNSAPDKSGLPSDRFSAERTGGSVSTLTIQRTQQEDSAVYLCASSAGTGNGYTFGSGTRLTVV.

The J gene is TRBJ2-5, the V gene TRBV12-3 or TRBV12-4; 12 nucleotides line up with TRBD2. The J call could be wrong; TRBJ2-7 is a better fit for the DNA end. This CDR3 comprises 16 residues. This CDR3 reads CASSTTSGGPIYEQYF. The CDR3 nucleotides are TGTGCCAGCAGCACCACTAGCGGGGGGCCGATTTACGAGCAGTACTTC.

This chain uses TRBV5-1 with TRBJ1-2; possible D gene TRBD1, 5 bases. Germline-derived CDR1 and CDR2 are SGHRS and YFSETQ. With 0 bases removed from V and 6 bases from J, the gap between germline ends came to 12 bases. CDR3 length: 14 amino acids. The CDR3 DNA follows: TGCGCCAGCAGCTTGGCCGCCAGGGAGCATGGCTACACCTTC. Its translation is CASSLAAREHGYTF. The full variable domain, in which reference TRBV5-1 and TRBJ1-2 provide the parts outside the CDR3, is KAGVTQTPRYLIKTRGQQVTLSCSPISGHRSVSWYQQTPGQGLQFLFEYFSETQRNKGNFPGRFSGRQFSNSRSEMNVSTLELGDSALYLCASSLAAREHGYTFGSGTRLTVV.

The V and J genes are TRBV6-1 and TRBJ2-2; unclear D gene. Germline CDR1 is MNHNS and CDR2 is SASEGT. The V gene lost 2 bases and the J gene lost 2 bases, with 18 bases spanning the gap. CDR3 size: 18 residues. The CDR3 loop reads CASSEWSLAAPNTGELFF. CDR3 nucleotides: TGTGCCAGCAGTGAATGGTCGTTGGCAGCCCCAAACACCGGGGAGCTGTTTTTT.

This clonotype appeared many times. In nucleotides, the CDR3 is TGTGCCAGCAGCTCTCAACTAGCGGGGTACCAAGAGACCCAGTACTTC. This translates into CASSSQLAGYQETQYF. This chain connects TRBV4-2 to TRBJ2-5; 10 nucleotides agree with TRBD2. Germline V lookup: CDR1 LGHNA, CDR2 YNFKEQ. This CDR3 is built from 16 residues. V dropped 5 bases and J dropped 0; count of bases not matched to a gene: 6.

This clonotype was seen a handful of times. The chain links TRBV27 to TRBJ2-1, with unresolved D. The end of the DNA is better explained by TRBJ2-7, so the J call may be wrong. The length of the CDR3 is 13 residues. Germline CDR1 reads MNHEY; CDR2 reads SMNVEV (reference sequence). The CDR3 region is CASSKEVNLRQYF. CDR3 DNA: TGTGCCAGCAGTAAAGAGGTCAATCTCCGGCAGTACTTC.

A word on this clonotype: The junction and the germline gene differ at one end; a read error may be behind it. This chain's CDR3 is CARSLDPDAGGYGYTF. The CDR3 bases are TGTGCCCGCAGCTTGGACCCTGACGCGGGGGGCTATGGCTACACCTTC. V and J are TRBV7-3 and TRBJ1-2, with TRBD1 as a possible D gene (5 bases). Germline values: CDR1 SGHTA, CDR2 FQGTGA. This CDR3 has 16 amino acids.